The rows below give T cell receptor beta chains drawn from one sample of a study of OX40 agonist ivuxolimab in advanced cancers. Profiling relied on immunoSEQ multiplex PCR, and the TCRdb table lists in-frame clones only, not all of them. The sample holds about 53,000 clones, roughly 80% seen once. Material: CD4+ or CD8+ T cells sorted from blood, obtained in a trial of the OX40 agonist ivuxolimab. Every receptor here comes from an adult with an advanced solid tumor such as melanoma, head and neck, liver or kidney cancer. CDR3s include the opening cysteine and the closing phenylalanine or tryptophan. The order of the fields is clone size, V gene, J gene, D gene, CDR3 DNA, CDR3 protein. D genes are given only for firm matches. Clone size is stated in some rows and not others, as once, few, many or a class when expanded.

clone_size: few; v_call: TRBV18; j_call: TRBJ1-2; d_call: TRBD1; cdr3_nt: TGTGCCAGCTCGCCTGGACAGGGCCTAGGGGGCTACACCTTC; cdr3_aa: CASSPGQGLGGYTF
clone_size: NA; v_call: TRBV11-1; j_call: TRBJ2-1; d_call: TRBD2; cdr3_nt: TGTGCCAGCAGCTTAGGGTTGTCTAGCGGGAGTTACCAGTTCTTC; cdr3_aa: CASSLGLSSGSYQFF
clone_size: NA; v_call: TRBV5-6; j_call: TRBJ2-2; d_call: TRBD2; cdr3_nt: TGTGCCAGCAGCCCCCAGACTAGCGGGAGGGCCACCGGGGAGCTGTTTTTT; cdr3_aa: CASSPQTSGRATGELFF
clone_size: once; v_call: TRBV19; j_call: TRBJ1-1; d_call: NA; cdr3_nt: TGTGCCAGTAGTATAGTGGGCGGGGAAGCTTTCTTT; cdr3_aa: CASSIVGGEAFF
clone_size: NA; v_call: TRBV19; j_call: TRBJ2-5; d_call: NA; cdr3_nt: TGTGCCAGTAGTGATCAGATACAAGAGACCCAGTACTTC; cdr3_aa: CASSDQIQETQYF
clone_size: NA; v_call: TRBV7-2; j_call: TRBJ2-3; d_call: NA; cdr3_nt: TGTGCCAGCAGCTCGCCCCCACAGGGACTGATAGTTGATACGCAGTATTTT; cdr3_aa: CASSSPPQGLIVDTQYF
clone_size: NA; v_call: TRBV5-8; j_call: TRBJ1-3; d_call: NA; cdr3_nt: TGTGCCAGCAGCCAGAGGGGGGCAGTAGGGTCTGGAAACACCATATATTTT; cdr3_aa: CASSQRGAVGSGNTIYF
clone_size: NA; v_call: TRBV7-2; j_call: TRBJ2-3; d_call: TRBD1; cdr3_nt: TGTGCCAGCAGCTTGCGACAGGGGACAGATACGCAGTATTTT; cdr3_aa: CASSLRQGTDTQYF
clone_size: NA; v_call: TRBV18; j_call: TRBJ2-5; d_call: NA; cdr3_nt: TGTGCCAGCTCCGTCGTTCTTCAAGAGACCCAGTACTTC; cdr3_aa: CASSVVLQETQYF
clone_size: NA; v_call: TRBV6-1; j_call: TRBJ1-3; d_call: NA; cdr3_nt: TGTGCCAGCTCTTCCCAACACCCCTCTGGAAACACCATATATTTT; cdr3_aa: CASSSQHPSGNTIYF
clone_size: NA; v_call: TRBV2; j_call: TRBJ2-1; d_call: NA; cdr3_nt: TGTGCCAGCAACTACAAGGCCCTCAATGAGCAGTTCTTC; cdr3_aa: CASNYKALNEQFF
clone_size: NA; v_call: TRBV27; j_call: TRBJ1-1; d_call: TRBD1; cdr3_nt: TGTGCCAGCAGAAAAGACAGGGGGCTAGGGAACACTGAAGCTTTCTTT; cdr3_aa: CASRKDRGLGNTEAFF
clone_size: NA; v_call: TRBV7-3; j_call: TRBJ2-5; d_call: TRBD1; cdr3_nt: TGTGCCAGCAGCTGGACAGGGGGAGAGACCCAGTACTTC; cdr3_aa: CASSWTGGETQYF
clone_size: NA; v_call: TRBV7-2; j_call: TRBJ2-3; d_call: TRBD2; cdr3_nt: TGTGCCAGCAGCATCGGACTAGCGGGGCTCGGCACAGATACGCAGTATTTT; cdr3_aa: CASSIGLAGLGTDTQYF
clone_size: NA; v_call: TRBV5-1; j_call: TRBJ2-3; d_call: NA; cdr3_nt: TGCGCCAGCAGCCGGGAATTGGTGGCGGGTTCTACAGATACGCAGTATTTT; cdr3_aa: CASSRELVAGSTDTQYF
clone_size: medium-sized; v_call: TRBV2; j_call: TRBJ2-5; d_call: TRBD2; cdr3_nt: TGTGCCAGCAGTGAAGCGAGCGGGAGGGCCGGAGAGACCCAGTACTTC; cdr3_aa: CASSEASGRAGETQYF
clone_size: NA; v_call: TRBV18; j_call: TRBJ1-1; d_call: NA; cdr3_nt: TGTGCCAGCTCCCCCCATCCTCGAACTGAAGCTTTCTTT; cdr3_aa: CASSPHPRTEAFF
clone_size: NA; v_call: TRBV7-9; j_call: TRBJ2-5; d_call: NA; cdr3_nt: TGTGCCAGCAGCTTCCTCAGGGGCCAAGAGACCCAGTACTTC; cdr3_aa: CASSFLRGQETQYF
clone_size: NA; v_call: TRBV7-9; j_call: TRBJ2-7; d_call: TRBD1; cdr3_nt: TGTGCCAGCAGCCGGGACAGATTCTCCTACGAGCAGTACTTC; cdr3_aa: CASSRDRFSYEQYF
clone_size: few; v_call: TRBV15; j_call: TRBJ2-5; d_call: NA; cdr3_nt: TGTGCCACCAGCAGAGCGATAGCGAGCCAAGAGACCCAGTACTTC; cdr3_aa: CATSRAIASQETQYF
clone_size: NA; v_call: TRBV5-1; j_call: TRBJ2-7; d_call: TRBD2; cdr3_nt: TGCGCCAGCAGGGGACTAGCGGGAGGGCCGGGGTACGAGCAGTACTTC; cdr3_aa: CASRGLAGGPGYEQYF
clone_size: once; v_call: TRBV19; j_call: TRBJ2-3; d_call: TRBD2; cdr3_nt: TGTGCCAGTAGTTCCCGACTAGCGGGAGCGGGAGATACGCAGTATTTT; cdr3_aa: CASSSRLAGAGDTQYF
clone_size: NA; v_call: TRBV28; j_call: TRBJ2-7; d_call: NA; cdr3_nt: TGTGCCAGCAGATCGGGGAGTGGCTACGAGCAGTACTTC; cdr3_aa: CASRSGSGYEQYF
clone_size: NA; v_call: TRBV5-6; j_call: TRBJ2-5; d_call: NA; cdr3_nt: TGTGCCAGCAGCTTGAACAGGTACCAAGAGACCCAGTACTTC; cdr3_aa: CASSLNRYQETQYF
clone_size: NA; v_call: TRBV2; j_call: TRBJ1-4; d_call: TRBD1; cdr3_nt: TGTGCCAGCCGGGACAGGGGTGCGACTAATGAAAAACTGTTTTTT; cdr3_aa: CASRDRGATNEKLFF